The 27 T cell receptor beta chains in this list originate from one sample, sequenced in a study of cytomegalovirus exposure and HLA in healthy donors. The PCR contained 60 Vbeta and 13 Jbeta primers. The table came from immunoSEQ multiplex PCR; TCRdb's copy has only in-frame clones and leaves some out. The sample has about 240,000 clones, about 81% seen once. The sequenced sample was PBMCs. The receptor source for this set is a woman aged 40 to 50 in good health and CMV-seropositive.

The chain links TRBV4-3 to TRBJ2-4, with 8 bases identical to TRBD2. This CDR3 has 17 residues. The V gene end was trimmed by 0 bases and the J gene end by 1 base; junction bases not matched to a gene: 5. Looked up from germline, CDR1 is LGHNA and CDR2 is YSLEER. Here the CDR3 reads CASSQDREGFAKNIQYF. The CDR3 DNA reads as TGCGCCAGCAGCCAAGATCGGGAGGGGTTTGCCAAAAACATTCAGTACTTC.

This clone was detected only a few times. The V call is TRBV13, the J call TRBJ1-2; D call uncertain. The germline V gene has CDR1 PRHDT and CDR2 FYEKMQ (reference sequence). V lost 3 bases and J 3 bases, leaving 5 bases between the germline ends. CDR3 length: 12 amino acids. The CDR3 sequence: CASSFDYYGYTF. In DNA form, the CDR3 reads TGTGCCAGCAGCTTCGACTACTATGGCTACACCTTC. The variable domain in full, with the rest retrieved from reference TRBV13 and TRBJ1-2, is AAGVIQSPRHLIKEKRETATLKCYPIPRHDTVYWYQQGPGQDPQFLISFYEKMQSDKGSIPDRFSAQQFSDYHSELNMSSLELGDSALYFCASSFDYYGYTFGSGTRLTVV.

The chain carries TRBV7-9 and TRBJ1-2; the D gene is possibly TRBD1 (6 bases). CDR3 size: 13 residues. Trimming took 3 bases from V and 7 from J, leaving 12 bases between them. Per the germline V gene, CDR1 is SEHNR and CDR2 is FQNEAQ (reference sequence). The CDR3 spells CASSFGGQSGYTF. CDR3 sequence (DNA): TGTGCCAGCAGCTTTGGGGGCCAGAGTGGCTACACCTTC.

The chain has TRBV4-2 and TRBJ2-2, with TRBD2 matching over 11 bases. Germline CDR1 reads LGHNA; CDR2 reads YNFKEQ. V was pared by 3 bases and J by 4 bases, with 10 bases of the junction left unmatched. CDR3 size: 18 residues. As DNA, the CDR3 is TGTGCCAGCAGCCAGGATCTTCTAGCGGGGGGCCCCACCGGGGAGCTGTTTTTT. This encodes CASSQDLLAGGPTGELFF.

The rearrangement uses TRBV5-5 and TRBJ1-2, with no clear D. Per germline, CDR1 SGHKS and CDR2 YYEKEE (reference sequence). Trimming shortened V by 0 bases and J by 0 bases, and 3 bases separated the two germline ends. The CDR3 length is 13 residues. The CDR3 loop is CASSLDTNYGYTF. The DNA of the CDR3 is TGTGCCAGCAGCTTGGATACTAACTATGGCTACACCTTC.

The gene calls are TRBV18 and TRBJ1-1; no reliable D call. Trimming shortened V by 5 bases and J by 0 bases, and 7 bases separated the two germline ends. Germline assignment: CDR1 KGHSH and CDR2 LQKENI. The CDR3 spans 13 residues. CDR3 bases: TGTGCCAGCTCAGGGAGTGTGAACACTGAAGCTTTCTTT. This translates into CASSGSVNTEAFF.

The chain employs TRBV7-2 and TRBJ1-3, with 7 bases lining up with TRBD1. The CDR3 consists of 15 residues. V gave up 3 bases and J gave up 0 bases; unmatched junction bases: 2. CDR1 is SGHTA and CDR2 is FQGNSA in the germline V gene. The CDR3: CASSLQGGSGNTIYF. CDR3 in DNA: TGTGCCAGCAGCTTGCAGGGGGGCTCTGGAAACACCATATATTTT. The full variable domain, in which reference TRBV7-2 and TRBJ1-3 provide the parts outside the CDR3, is GAGVSQSPSNKVTEKGKDVELRCDPISGHTALYWYRQSLGQGLEFLIYFQGNSAPDKSGLPSDRFSAERTGGSVSTLTIQRTQQEDSAVYLCASSLQGGSGNTIYFGEGSWLTVV.

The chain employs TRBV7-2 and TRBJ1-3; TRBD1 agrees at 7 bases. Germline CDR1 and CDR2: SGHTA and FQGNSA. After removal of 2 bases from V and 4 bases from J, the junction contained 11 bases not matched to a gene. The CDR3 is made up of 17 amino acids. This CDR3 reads CASSLNVAGGTGNTIYF. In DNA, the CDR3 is TGTGCCAGCAGCTTAAACGTCGCAGGGGGTACGGGAAACACCATATATTTT.

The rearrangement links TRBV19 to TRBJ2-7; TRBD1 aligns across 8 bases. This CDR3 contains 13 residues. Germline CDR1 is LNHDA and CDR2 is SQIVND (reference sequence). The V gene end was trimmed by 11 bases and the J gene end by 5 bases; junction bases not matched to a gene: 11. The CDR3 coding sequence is TGTGCCTGCCGCGACAGGGGAAGCGACGAGCAGTACTTC. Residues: CACRDRGSDEQYF.

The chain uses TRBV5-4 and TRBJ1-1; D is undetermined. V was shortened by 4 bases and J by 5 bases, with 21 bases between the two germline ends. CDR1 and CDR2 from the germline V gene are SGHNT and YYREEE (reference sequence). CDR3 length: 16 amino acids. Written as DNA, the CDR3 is TGTGCCAGCAGCATCCTGGGCCGCCTCGGTGGGACTGAAGCTTTCTTT. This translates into CASSILGRLGGTEAFF.

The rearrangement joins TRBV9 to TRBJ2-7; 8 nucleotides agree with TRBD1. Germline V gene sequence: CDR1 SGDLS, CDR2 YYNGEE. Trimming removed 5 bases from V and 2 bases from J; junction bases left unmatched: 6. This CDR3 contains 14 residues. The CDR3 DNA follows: TGTGCCAGCAGTGCTCAGGGGGCTACCTACGAGCAGTACTTC. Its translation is CASSAQGATYEQYF.

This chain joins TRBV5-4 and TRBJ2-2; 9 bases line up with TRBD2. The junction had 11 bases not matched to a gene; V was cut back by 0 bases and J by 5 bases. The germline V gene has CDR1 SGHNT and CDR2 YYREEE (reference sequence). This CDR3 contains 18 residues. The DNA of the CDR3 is TGTGCCAGCAGCTTGGCGTTGGACTGGCGGGAGGGAACCGGGGAGCTGTTTTTT. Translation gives CASSLALDWREGTGELFF.

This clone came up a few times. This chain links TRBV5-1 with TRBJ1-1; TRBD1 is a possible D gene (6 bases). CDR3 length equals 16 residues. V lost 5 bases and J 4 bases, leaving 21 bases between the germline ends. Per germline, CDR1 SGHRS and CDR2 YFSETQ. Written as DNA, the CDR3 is TGCGCCAGCAGAGAGGATTTGGGACACATAGCCACTGAAGCTTTCTTT. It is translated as CASREDLGHIATEAFF.

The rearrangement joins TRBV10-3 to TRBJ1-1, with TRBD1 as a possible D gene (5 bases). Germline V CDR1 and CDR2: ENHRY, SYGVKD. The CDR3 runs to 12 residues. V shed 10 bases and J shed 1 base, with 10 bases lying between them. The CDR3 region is CATADRNTEAFF. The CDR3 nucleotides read TGTGCCACAGCCGACAGGAACACTGAAGCTTTCTTT.

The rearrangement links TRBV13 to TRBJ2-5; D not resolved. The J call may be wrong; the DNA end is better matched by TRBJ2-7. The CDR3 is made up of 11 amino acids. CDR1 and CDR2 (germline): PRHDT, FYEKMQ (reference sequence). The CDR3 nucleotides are TGTGCCAGCAGCTTCACCTACGAGCAGTACTTC. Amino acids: CASSFTYEQYF.

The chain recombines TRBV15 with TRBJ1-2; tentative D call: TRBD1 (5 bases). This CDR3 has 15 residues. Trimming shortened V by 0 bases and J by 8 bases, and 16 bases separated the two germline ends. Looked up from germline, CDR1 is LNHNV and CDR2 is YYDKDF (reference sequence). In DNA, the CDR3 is TGTGCCACCAGCAGAGATGGGGCAGGGCTCCGAGGCTACACCTTC. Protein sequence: CATSRDGAGLRGYTF.

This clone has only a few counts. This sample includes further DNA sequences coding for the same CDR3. The CDR3 here is CASSYRGSNQPQHF. For the CDR3, the DNA is TGTGCCAGCAGTTACAGGGGGAGCAATCAGCCCCAGCATTTT. The J gene is TRBJ1-5, the V gene TRBV6-5; the D gene is possibly TRBD1 (6 bases). V lost 2 bases and J lost 1, with 6 bases in between. Germline loops: CDR1 MNHEY, CDR2 SVGAGI. The CDR3 extends over 14 amino acids.

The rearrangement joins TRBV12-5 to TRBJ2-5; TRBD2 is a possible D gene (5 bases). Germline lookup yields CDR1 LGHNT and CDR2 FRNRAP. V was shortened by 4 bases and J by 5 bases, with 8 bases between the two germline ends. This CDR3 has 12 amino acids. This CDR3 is CASGSGGETQYF. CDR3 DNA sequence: TGTGCTAGTGGTTCGGGCGGGGAGACCCAGTACTTC. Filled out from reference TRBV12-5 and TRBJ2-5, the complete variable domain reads DARVTQTPRHKVTEMGQEVTMRCQPILGHNTVFWYRQTMMQGLELLAYFRNRAPLDDSGMPKDRFSAEMPDATLATLKIQPSEPRDSAVYFCASGSGGETQYFGPGTRLLVL.

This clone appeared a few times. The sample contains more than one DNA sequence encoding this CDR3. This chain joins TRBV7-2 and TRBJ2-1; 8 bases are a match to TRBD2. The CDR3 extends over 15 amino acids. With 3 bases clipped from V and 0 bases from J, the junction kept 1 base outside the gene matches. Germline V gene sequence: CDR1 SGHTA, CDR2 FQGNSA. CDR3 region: CASSFSGGSYNEQFF. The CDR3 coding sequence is TGTGCCAGCAGCTTCAGCGGGGGCTCCTACAATGAGCAGTTCTTC.

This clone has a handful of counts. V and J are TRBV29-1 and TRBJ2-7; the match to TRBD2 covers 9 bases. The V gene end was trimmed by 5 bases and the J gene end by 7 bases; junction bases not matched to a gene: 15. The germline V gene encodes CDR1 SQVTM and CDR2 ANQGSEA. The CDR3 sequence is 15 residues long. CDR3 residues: CSVQVQAGGYQEQYF. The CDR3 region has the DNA TGCAGCGTTCAAGTACAAGCGGGAGGCTATCAAGAGCAGTACTTC.

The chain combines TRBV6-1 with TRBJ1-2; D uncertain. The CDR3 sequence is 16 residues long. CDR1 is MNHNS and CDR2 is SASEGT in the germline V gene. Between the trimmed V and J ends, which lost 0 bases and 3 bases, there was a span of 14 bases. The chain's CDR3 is CASSEAVGRRYYGYTF. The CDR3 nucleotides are TGTGCCAGCAGTGAAGCGGTAGGCAGGCGATACTATGGCTACACCTTC.

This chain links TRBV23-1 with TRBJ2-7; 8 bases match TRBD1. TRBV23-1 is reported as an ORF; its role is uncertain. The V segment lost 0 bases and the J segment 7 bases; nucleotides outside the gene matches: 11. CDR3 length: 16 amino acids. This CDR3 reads CASSQSSGGGPLEQYF. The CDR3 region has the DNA TGCGCCAGCAGTCAATCGTCAGGGGGCGGCCCACTTGAGCAGTACTTC.

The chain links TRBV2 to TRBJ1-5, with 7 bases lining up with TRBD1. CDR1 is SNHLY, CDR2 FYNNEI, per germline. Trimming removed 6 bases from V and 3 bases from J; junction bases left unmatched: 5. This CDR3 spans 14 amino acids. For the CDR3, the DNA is TGTGCCAGCAGGGGGGACAGCCTCAATCAGCCCCAGCATTTT. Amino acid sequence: CASRGDSLNQPQHF.

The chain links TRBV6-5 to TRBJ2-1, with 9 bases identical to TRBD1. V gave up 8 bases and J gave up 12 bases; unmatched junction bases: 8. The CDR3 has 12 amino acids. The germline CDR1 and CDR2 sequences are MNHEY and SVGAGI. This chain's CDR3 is CASQDRGNRQFF. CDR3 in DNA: TGTGCCAGCCAGGACAGGGGTAATCGGCAGTTCTTC.

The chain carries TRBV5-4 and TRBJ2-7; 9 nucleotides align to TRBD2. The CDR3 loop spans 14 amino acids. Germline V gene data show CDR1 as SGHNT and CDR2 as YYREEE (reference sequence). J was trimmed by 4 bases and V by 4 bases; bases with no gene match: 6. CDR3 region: CASSPGLAMYEQYF. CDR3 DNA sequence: TGTGCCAGCAGCCCGGGACTAGCCATGTACGAGCAGTACTTC.

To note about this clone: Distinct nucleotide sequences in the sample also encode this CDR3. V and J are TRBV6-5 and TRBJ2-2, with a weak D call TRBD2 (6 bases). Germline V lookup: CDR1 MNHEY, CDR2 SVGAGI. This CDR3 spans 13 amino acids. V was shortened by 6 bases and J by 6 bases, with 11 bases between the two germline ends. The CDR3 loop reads CASRLGLAGELFF. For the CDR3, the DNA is TGTGCCAGCAGATTGGGACTCGCCGGGGAGCTGTTTTTT.

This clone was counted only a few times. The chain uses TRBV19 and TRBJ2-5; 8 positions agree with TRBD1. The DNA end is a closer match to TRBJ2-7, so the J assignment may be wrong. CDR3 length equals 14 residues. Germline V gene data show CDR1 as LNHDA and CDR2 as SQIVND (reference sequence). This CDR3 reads CASNQDRDSYEQYF. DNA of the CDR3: TGTGCCAGTAACCAGGACAGGGACTCCTACGAGCAGTACTTC.